Here is one T cell receptor beta chain with its context. The target antigen is unknown. The data originate from a study of graft-versus-host responses after intestinal transplantation. Looking at the study overall: Every transplant recipient was induced with anti-thymocyte globulin, then maintained on tacrolimus and steroids for about 3 years. The study's findings and limits: GvH clones surfaced in recipient marrow, some emerging earlier in ileum or blood. An association linked early post-transplant HvG declines with peak circulating GvH clone levels.

The repertoire was sequenced with immunoSEQ multiplex PCR; TCRdb's copy has only in-frame clones and lacks some. The sample lists 50,000 to 75,000 clones, about 94% seen once, with about 0.41% in the top ten. CDR1 is LGHNA and CDR2 is YNFKEQ in the germline V gene. With V trimmed by 1 base and J by 0 bases, 2 bases remained unmatched. The CDR3 consists of 15 residues. This sequence was found in a human donor who was the organ donor for an intestinal transplant. The chain is built from TRBV4-2 and TRBJ2-7; 8 bases match TRBD1. The input for sequencing was unstimulated CD4+ T cells sorted from spleen or lymph node cells, taken before transplant. For the CDR3, the DNA is TGTGCCAGCAGCCAAGGGACAGGGCTCTCCTACGAGCAGTACTTC. It specifies CASSQGTGLSYEQYF.